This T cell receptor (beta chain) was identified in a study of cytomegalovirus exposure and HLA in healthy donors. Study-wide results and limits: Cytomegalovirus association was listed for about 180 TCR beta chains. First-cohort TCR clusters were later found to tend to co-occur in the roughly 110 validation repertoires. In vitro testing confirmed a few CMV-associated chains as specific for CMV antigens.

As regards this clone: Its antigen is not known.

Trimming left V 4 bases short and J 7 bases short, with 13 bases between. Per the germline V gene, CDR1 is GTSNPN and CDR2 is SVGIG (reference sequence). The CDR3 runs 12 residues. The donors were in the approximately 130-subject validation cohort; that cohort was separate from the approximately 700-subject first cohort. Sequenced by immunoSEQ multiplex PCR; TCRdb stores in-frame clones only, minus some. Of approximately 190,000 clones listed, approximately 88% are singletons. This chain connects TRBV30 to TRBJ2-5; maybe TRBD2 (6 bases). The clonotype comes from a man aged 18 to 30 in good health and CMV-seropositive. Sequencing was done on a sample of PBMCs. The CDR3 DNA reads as TGTGCCTGGATTAAGGTGGGGGGGACCCAGTACTTC. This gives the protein CAWIKVGGTQYF.